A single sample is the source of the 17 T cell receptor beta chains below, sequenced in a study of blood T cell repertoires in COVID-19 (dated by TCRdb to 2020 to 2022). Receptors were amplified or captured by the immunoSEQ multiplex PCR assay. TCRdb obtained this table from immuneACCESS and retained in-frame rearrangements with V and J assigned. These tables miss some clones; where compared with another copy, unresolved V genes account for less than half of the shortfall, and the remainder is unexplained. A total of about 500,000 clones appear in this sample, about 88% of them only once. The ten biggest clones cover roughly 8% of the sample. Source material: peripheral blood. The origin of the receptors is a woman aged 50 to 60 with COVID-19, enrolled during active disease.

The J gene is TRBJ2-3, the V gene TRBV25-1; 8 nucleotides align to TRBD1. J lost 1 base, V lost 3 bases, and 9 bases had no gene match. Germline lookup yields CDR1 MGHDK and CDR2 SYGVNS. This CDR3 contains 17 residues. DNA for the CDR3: TGTGCCAGCAGTGACCGGACAGGGCCTAAGGGCACAGATACGCAGTATTTT. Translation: CASSDRTGPKGTDTQYF.

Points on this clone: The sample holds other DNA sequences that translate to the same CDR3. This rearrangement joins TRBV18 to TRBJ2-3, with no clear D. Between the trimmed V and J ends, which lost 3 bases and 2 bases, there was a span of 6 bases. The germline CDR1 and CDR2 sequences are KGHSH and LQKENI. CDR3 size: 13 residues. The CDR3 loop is CASSPSATDTQYF. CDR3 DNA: TGTGCCAGCTCACCGAGCGCCACAGATACGCAGTATTTT.

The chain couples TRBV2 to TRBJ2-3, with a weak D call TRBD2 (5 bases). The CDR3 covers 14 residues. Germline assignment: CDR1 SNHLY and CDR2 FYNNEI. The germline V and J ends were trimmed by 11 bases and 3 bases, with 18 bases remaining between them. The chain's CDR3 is CASIFDGLTDTQYF. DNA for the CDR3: TGTGCCTCGATTTTTGATGGACTGACAGATACGCAGTATTTT.

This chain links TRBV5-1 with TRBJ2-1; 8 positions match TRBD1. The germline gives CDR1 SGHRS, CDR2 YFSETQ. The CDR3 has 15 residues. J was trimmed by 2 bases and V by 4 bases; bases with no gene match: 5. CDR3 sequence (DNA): TGCGCCAGCAGCCCGGGACAGGAAACCTACAATGAGCAGTTCTTC. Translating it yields CASSPGQETYNEQFF.

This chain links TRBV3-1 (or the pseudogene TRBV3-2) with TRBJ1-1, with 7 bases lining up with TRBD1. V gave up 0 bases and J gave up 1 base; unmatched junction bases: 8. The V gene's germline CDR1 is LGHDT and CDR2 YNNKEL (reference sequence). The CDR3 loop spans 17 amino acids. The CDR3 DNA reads TGTGCCAGCAGCCAAGATTATGGGACAGACCCGAACACTGAAGCTTTCTTT. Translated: CASSQDYGTDPNTEAFF.

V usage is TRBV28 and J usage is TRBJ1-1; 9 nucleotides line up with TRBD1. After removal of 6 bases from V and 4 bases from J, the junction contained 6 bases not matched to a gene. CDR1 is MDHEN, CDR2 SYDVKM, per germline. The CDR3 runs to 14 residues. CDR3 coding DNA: TGTGCCAGCAGCCCGGGACAGGGCCCCACTGAAGCTTTCTTT. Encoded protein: CASSPGQGPTEAFF.

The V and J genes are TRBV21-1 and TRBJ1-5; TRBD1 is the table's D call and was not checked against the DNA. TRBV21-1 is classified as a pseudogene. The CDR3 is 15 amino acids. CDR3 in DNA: TGTGCCAGACAAAGGGGAGGACAGGGGAATCAGCCCCAGCATTTT. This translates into CARQRGGQGNQPQHF.

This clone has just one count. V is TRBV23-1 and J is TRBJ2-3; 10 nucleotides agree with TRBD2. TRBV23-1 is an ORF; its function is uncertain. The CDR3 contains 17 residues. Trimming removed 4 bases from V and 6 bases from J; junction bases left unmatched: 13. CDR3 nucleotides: TGCGCCAGCAGTCCCCCGGAAGCGGGGGGGCCGGGGGATACGCAGTATTTT. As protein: CASSPPEAGGPGDTQYF.

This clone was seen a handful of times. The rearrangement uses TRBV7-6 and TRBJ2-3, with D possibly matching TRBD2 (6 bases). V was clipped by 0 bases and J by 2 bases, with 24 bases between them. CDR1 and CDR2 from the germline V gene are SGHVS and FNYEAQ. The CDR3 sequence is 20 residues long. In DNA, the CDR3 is TGTGCCAGCAGCTTAGCCCCCTACATTCGGGGGACTCAGATCACAGATACGCAGTATTTT. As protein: CASSLAPYIRGTQITDTQYF. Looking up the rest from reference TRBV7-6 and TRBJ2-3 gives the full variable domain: GAGVSQSPRYKVTKRGQDVALRCDPISGHVSLYWYRQALGQGPEFLTYFNYEAQQDKSGLPNDRFSAERPEGSISTLTIQRTEQRDSAMYRCASSLAPYIRGTQITDTQYFGPGTRLTVL.

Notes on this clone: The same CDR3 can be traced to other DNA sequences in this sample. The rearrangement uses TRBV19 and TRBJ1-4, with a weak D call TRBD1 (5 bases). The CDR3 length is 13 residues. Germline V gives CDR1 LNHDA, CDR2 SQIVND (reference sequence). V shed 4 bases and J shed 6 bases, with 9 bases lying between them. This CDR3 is CASSTQGDEKLFF. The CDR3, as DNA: TGTGCCAGTAGTACCCAGGGCGATGAAAAACTGTTTTTT. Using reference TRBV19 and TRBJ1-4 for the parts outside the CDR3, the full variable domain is DGGITQSPKYLFRKEGQNVTLSCEQNLNHDAMYWYRQDPGQGLRLIYYSQIVNDFQKGDIAEGYSVSREKKESFPLTVTSAQKNPTAFYLCASSTQGDEKLFFGSGTQLSVL.

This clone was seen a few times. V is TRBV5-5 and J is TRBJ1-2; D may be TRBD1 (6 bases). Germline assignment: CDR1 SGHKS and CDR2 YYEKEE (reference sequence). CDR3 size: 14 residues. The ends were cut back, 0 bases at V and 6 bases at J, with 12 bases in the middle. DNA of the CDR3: TGTGCCAGCAGCTTGGTCGGGGGGGCTGATGGCTACACCTTC. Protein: CASSLVGGADGYTF.

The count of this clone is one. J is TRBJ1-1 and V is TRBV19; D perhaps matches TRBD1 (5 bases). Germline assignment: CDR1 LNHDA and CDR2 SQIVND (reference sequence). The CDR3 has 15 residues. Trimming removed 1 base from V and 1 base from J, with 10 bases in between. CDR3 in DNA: TGTGCCAGTAGTATAGTGAGCCAGGGGAACACTGAAGCTTTCTTT. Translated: CASSIVSQGNTEAFF.

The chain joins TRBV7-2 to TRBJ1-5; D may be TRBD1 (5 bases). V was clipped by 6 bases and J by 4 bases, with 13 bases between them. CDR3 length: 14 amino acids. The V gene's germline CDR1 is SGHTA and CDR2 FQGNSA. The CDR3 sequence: CASSLGRVNQPQHF. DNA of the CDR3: TGTGCCAGCAGTCTCGGCAGGGTGAATCAGCCCCAGCATTTT.

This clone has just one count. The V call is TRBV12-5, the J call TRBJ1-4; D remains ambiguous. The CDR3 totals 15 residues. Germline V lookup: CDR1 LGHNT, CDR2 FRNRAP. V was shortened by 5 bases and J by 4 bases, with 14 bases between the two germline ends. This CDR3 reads CASGPSGGSNEKLFF. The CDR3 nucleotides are TGTGCTAGTGGTCCCTCAGGAGGGAGTAATGAAAAACTGTTTTTT.

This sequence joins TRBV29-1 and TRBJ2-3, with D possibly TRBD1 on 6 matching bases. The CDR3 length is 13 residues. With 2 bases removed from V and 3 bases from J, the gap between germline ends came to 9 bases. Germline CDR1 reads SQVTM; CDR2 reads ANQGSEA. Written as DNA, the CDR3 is TGCAGCGTTGAACCAGGGGTAACAGATACGCAGTATTTT. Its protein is CSVEPGVTDTQYF.

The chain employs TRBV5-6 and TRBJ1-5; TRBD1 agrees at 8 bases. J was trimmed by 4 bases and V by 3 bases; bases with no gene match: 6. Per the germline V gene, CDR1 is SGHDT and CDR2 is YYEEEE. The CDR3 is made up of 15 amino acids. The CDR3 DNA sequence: TGTGCCAGCAGCTCGGGGAGACAGGGGAATCAGCCCCAGCATTTT. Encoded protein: CASSSGRQGNQPQHF.

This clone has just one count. The CDR3 sequence is CASSQGQGAFF. Written as DNA, the CDR3 is TGTGCCAGCAGCCAAGGACAGGGCGCTTTCTTT. The rearrangement links TRBV4-2 to TRBJ1-1, with 7 bases that match TRBD1. The ends lost 1 base at V and 11 bases at J; junction bases unmatched: 1. This CDR3 is built from 11 residues. Germline lookup yields CDR1 LGHNA and CDR2 YNFKEQ.